This paragraph covers one T cell receptor beta chain sequence. Its cognate antigen is unknown. This sample stems from a study of shared clonotypes between healthy human individuals. Study observations and caveats: When compared with the clonotypes that were shared by all four sorted-subset donors, the non-shared clonotypes turned out to have lower generation probabilities. Read depth was anticipated to influence clonotype sharing among donors.

Here immunoSEQ multiplex PCR was the method, and the copy in TCRdb shows in-frame clones only, minus some. The sample contains about 380,000 clones, 95% to 97% of which appear only once. Per germline, CDR1 MNHNS and CDR2 SASEGT. Trimming at V came to 2 bases and at J to 0 bases, leaving 11 bases not matched to a gene. The CDR3 has 18 amino acids. The rearrangement uses TRBV6-1 and TRBJ1-1; TRBD1 aligns across 8 bases. Material for sequencing was memory CD8+ T cells sorted from blood. This sample's subset: CD45RO+ cells pooled with CCR7-negative TemRA cells. This receptor was obtained from a man aged 30 to 45 in good health. The CDR3 loop reads CASSEPVQGAFMNTEAFF. CDR3 DNA sequence: TGTGCCAGCAGTGAACCCGTCCAGGGGGCGTTCATGAACACTGAAGCTTTCTTT.